This T cell receptor (beta chain) appears in the sequencing data of a study of blood T cell repertoires in COVID-19. Authors' analysis steps: Amplification from reference gene primers served as the basis for estimated nucleated cell counts. Profiled with immunoSEQ multiplex PCR; TCRdb holds only in-frame clones, not every one. That table gives V, J and clone size, and the DNA gave D and trimming. This sample has around 310,000 clones; roughly 89% occur once, and the top ten carry roughly a tenth. The CDR3 totals 11 residues. Germline-derived CDR1 and CDR2 are MGHDK and SYGVNS. Deletions cut 6 bases from V and 7 bases from J, with 9 bases between. The age range of participants was about 18 to 100 years, with residence in approximately 25 US areas. Symptom resolution, clearance, or two negative PCRs marked the recovered donors of Cohort 3. This clone occurred a few times.

The TCR was taken from a woman aged 30 to 39 who had recovered from COVID-19. The sample was PBMCs or T cells enriched from blood (not recorded which). The chain joins TRBV25-1 to TRBJ1-2; no clear D gene. CDR3 coding DNA: TGTGCCAGCAGAAATGAGGGTGGCTACACCTTC. It yields the protein CASRNEGGYTF.